This T cell receptor (beta chain) was recovered during a study of memory CD4+ T cells and cytomegalovirus serostatus. Study at large: Healthy Belgian adult donors included roughly ten CMV-positive and 24 CMV-negative people.

Trimming took 7 bases from V and 0 from J, leaving 7 bases between them. Germline CDR1 SQVTM, CDR2 ANQGSEA. CDR3 length: 12 residues. Methods used by the authors: Out-of-frame sequences were removed, leaving 2 million to 2.5 million distinct TCRbeta sequences. The data were produced by immunoSEQ multiplex PCR, yet TCRdb's version contains in-frame clones alone and is incomplete. Clone size and V and J calls were adopted from that table, with D and trimming inferred from the DNA. This table has about 40,000 clones, 78% appearing once. Single viable CD3+CD4+CD8-CD45RO+ cells were sorted as the memory CD4+ T cells. CMV serostatus came from serum IgG against pp150, pp28, p38, p52.

The receptor's source is an adult in good health and CMV-seronegative. The sequencing input was memory CD4+ T cells from blood. The chain has TRBV29-1 and TRBJ1-3; D remains ambiguous. For the CDR3, the DNA is TGCAGCGGCCGATTCTCTGGAAACACCATATATTTT. Translation: CSGRFSGNTIYF.